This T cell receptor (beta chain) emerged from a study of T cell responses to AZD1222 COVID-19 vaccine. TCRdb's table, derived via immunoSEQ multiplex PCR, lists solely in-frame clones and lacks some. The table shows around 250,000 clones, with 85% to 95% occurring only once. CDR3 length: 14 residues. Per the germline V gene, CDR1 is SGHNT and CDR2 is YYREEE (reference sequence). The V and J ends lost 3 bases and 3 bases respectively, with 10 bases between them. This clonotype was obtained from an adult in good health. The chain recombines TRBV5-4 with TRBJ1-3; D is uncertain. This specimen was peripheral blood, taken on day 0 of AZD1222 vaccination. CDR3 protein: CASSSPGIGNTIYF. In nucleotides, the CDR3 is TGTGCCAGCAGCTCCCCCGGGATTGGAAACACCATATATTTT.